This T cell receptor beta chain stems from a study of blood T cell repertoires in COVID-19. Here immunoSEQ multiplex PCR was the method, and the copy in TCRdb shows in-frame clones only, minus some. Among roughly 200,000 clones listed, 70% to 90% were seen once. Germline lookup yields CDR1 LNHDA and CDR2 SQIVND (reference sequence). Trimming cost V 4 bases and J 7 bases, with 25 bases left between them. The CDR3 is made up of 17 amino acids. The chain recombines TRBV19 with TRBJ1-2, with a tentative D call TRBD1 (6 bases). The source is a human donor with active or convalescent COVID-19. The donor label of this sample is uncertain. Sequencing was done on a sample of peripheral blood. CDR3 bases: TGTGCCAGTAGTAAACGGACCGGGACACAAAATCCGGGTGGCTACACCTTC. Translated, it gives CASSKRTGTQNPGGYTF.